This entry is about one T cell receptor beta chain. Its antigen remains unknown. This sample stems from a study of CD8 T cells in Susac syndrome. Overall study context: There were Susac syndrome patients who were therapy-naive at blood draw, others on corticosteroids, and others on intravenous immunoglobulin alone. Regarding the study as a whole: It was acknowledged in the study that the number of individuals who were included in its TCR sequencing and HLA analysis was relatively small.

CD8+ and CD4+ T cells circulating in blood were sequenced for TCR beta. The V end lost 2 bases, the J end lost 1 base, and 6 bases lay between the germline ends. The CDR3 spans 13 residues. The RNA input was about 0.5 to 1 ug, and it was reverse transcribed with random hexamers. TCRdb analysed the immunoSEQ multiplex PCR reads with MiXCR anew, one entry per CDR3 protein. The table includes 150,000 to 200,000 distinct CDR3 sequences, approximately 94% detected once. The gene calls are TRBV12-3 or TRBV12-4 and TRBJ2-7; D gene uncertain. The sample taken for sequencing was CD4+ T cells from PBMCs. The source is a human donor with Susac syndrome. CDR3 amino acids: CASSLSVSYEQYF. The DNA for the CDR3 is TGTGCCAGCAGTTTATCAGTGTCCTACGAGCAGTACTTC.